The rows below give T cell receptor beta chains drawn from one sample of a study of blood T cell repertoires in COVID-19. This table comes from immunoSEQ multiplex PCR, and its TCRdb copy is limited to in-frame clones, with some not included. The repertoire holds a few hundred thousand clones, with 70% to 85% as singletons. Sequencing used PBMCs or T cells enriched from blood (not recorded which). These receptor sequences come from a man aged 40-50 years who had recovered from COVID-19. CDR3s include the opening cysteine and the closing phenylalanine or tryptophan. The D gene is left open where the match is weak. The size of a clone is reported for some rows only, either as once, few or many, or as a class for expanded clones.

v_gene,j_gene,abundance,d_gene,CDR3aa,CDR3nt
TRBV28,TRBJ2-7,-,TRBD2,CASTTPSGGSYEQYF,TGTGCCAGCACGACTCCGAGCGGGGGTTCCTACGAGCAGTACTTT
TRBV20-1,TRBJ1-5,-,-,CSARGQYNQPQHF,TGCAGTGCTCGTGGACAGTACAATCAGCCCCAGCATTTT
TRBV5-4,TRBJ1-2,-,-,CASSLDRIYGYTF,TGTGCCAGCAGCTTGGACAGGATCTATGGCTACACCTTC
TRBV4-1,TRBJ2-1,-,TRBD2,CASSQRVPGEGNEQFF,TGCGCCAGCAGCCAGAGGGTTCCGGGGGAGGGGAATGAGCAGTTCTTC
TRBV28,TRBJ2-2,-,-,CASFSGTVTGELFF,TGTGCCAGCTTTAGCGGGACAGTCACCGGGGAGCTGTTTTTT
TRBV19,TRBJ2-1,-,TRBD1,CASSAWTGDYNEQFF,TGTGCCAGTAGTGCCTGGACAGGGGACTACAATGAGCAGTTCTTC
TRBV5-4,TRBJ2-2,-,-,CASSSGRQAHTGELFF,TGTGCCAGCAGCTCTGGACGACAGGCCCACACCGGGGAGCTGTTTTTT
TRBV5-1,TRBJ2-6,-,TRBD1,CASSLEGAVGANVLTF,TGCGCCAGCAGCTTGGAGGGGGCCGTTGGGGCCAACGTCCTGACTTTC
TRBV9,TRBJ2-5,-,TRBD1,CASSVAGGIGQGQETQYF,TGTGCCAGCAGCGTAGCTGGGGGGATCGGACAGGGTCAAGAGACCCAGTACTTC
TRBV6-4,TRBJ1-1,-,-,CASSDYHGGNTEAFF,TGTGCCAGCAGTGACTATCACGGAGGGAACACTGAAGCTTTCTTT
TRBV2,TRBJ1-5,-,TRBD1,CASSLTGEIQPQHF,TGTGCCAGCAGTCTGACAGGGGAGATTCAGCCCCAGCATTTT
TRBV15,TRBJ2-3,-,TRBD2,CATSREMGGTAKTQYF,TGTGCCACCAGCAGAGAAATGGGGGGGACTGCAAAAACGCAGTATTTT
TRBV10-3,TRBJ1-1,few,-,CAIREQIQNTEAFF,TGTGCCATCAGGGAGCAGATACAGAACACTGAAGCTTTCTTT
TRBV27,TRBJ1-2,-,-,CASSYREGYGYTF,TGTGCCAGCAGCTACAGGGAAGGGTATGGCTACACCTTC
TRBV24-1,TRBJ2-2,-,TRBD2,CATSGAGGRELFF,TGTGCCACCAGCGGAGCGGGAGGCAGGGAGCTGTTTTTT
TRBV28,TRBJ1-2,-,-,CASQQANYGYTF,TGTGCCAGCCAACAGGCAAACTATGGCTACACCTTC
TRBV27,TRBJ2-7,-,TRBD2,CASSQLLAGGSYEQYF,TGTGCCAGCAGCCAGCTCCTAGCGGGAGGATCCTACGAGCAGTACTTC
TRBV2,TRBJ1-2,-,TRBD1,CASSKGQNDNYGYTF,TGTGCCAGCAGTAAGGGACAGAATGATAACTATGGCTACACCTTC
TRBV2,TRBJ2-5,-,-,CASSITGETQYF,TGTGCCAGCAGTATAACAGGGGAGACCCAGTACTTC
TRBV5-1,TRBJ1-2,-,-,CASSPDSVYGYTF,TGCGCCAGCAGCCCAGACTCAGTATATGGCTACACCTTC
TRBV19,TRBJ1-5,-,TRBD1,CASTHRGSNQPQHF,TGTGCCAGTACCCACAGGGGCAGCAATCAGCCCCAGCATTTT
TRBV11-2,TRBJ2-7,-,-,CASSLVVEDIYF,TGTGCCAGCAGCTTAGTGGTCGAGGACATTTATTTC
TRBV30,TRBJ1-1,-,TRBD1,CAWMAGTGGEAFF,TGTGCCTGGATGGCAGGGACAGGAGGGGAAGCTTTCTTT
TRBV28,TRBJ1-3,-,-,CASTRPGTLSGNTIYF,TGTGCCAGCACCCGCCCCGGGACACTCTCTGGAAACACCATATATTTT
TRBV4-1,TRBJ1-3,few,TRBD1,CASSPTGRGRNTIYF,TGCGCCAGCAGCCCGACAGGGAGAGGAAGAAACACCATATATTTT
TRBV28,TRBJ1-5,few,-,CASSWSPQPQHF,TGTGCCAGCAGTTGGAGCCCGCAGCCCCAGCATTTT
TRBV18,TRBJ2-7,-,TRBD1,CASSPVTGGGTYEQYF,TGTGCCAGCTCACCCGTAACAGGGGGCGGAACCTACGAGCAGTACTTC
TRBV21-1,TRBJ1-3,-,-,CASRNARVSGNTIYF,TGTGCCAGCAGAAACGCAAGAGTCTCTGGAAACACCATATATTTT
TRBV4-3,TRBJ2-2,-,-,CASSQRNFRDSRSGELFF,TGCGCCAGCAGCCAACGCAACTTCCGGGACTCGCGGAGCGGGGAGCTGTTTTTT
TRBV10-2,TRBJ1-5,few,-,CASSLAGGNQPQHF,TGCGCCAGCTCTTTGGCGGGGGGCAATCAGCCCCAGCATTTT
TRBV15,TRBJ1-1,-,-,CATSTTRVLTEAFF,TGTGCCACCTCGACGACTCGGGTTCTCACTGAAGCTTTCTTT
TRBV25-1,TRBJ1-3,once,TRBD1,CASSGQGGFRNTIYF,TGTGCCAGCAGTGGACAGGGGGGGTTCCGAAACACCATATATTTT
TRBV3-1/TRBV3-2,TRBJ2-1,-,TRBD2,CASSQWGSGRTGEQFF,TGTGCCAGCAGCCAATGGGGTAGCGGGAGGACAGGTGAGCAGTTCTTC
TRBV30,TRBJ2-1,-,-,CALLGALGFEQFF,TGTGCCCTCCTGGGGGCCCTGGGTTTCGAGCAGTTCTTC
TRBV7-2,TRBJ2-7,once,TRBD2,CASSFLAGGLGSYEQYF,TGTGCCAGCAGCTTTCTAGCGGGAGGTCTTGGGTCCTACGAGCAGTACTTC
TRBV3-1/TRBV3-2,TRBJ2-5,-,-,CASSQSGSETQYF,TGTGCCAGCAGCCAATCAGGGTCAGAGACCCAGTACTTC
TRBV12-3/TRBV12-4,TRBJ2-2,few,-,CASSNRAGELFF,TGTGCCAGCAGTAACAGGGCCGGGGAGCTGTTTTTT
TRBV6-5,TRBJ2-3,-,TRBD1,CASSDREVTDTQYF,TGTGCCAGCTCGGACAGGGAGGTCACAGATACGCAGTATTTT
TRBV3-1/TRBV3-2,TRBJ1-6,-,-,CASRGKGAYNSPLHF,TGTGCCAGCAGGGGGAAGGGGGCCTATAATTCACCCCTCCACTTT
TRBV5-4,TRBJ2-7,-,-,CASSSGVGGYEQYF,TGTGCCAGCAGCTCGGGGGTGGGAGGCTACGAGCAGTACTTC
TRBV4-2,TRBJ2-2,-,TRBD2,CASSKVTFSGGYTGELFF,TGTGCCAGCAGCAAAGTTACATTCAGCGGGGGATACACCGGGGAGCTGTTTTTT
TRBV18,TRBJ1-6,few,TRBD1,CASSGTGDSPLHF,TGTGCCAGCTCAGGGACAGGGGATTCACCCCTCCACTTT
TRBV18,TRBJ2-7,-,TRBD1,CASSQGTGHEQYF,TGTGCCAGCTCACAGGGGACAGGCCACGAGCAGTACTTC